The TCR beta chain under discussion was sequenced for a study of cytotoxic CD8 clonotypes in ibrutinib-treated CLL. Study information: Timing of response sample collection was a median roughly 11 months after treatment start, with a range of 6 to 36. General study points: Whereas clonality rose at ibrutinib response, it declined toward baseline at progression.

Investigators sought sequencing depths of between 1 in 200,000 and 1 in 1 million T cells. The table came from immunoSEQ multiplex PCR; TCRdb's copy has only in-frame clones and leaves some out. The data hold approximately 340,000 clones, with around 66% observed a single time. With regard to this clone: Its specificity is not known.

The CDR3 runs 13 residues. V was pared by 3 bases and J by 4 bases, with 9 bases between. The germline V gene has CDR1 SGHRS and CDR2 YFSETQ. The starting material was PBMCs, obtained after 36 months of ibrutinib treatment. The V and J genes are TRBV5-1 and TRBJ2-3; weak D call: TRBD2 (6 bases). The origin of this receptor is a human donor with chronic lymphocytic leukemia. The CDR3 here is CASSSWGADTQYF. DNA of the CDR3: TGCGCCAGCAGCTCATGGGGGGCAGATACGCAGTATTTT.